One and the same sample provided the 30 T cell receptor beta chains below, sequenced in a study of T-cell reconstitution after alpha-beta-depleted transplantation in children. A TCRbeta library incorporating unique molecular identifiers was prepared. MiXCR, run by TCRdb on the PCR reads, gives a single entry per CDR3 protein. The profile shows 500,000 to 600,000 distinct CDR3 sequences, about 30% of them singletons. The sample consisted of PBMCs from the stem cell graft donor, taken from the stem cell graft. These receptors originate from a human donor who donated a stem cell graft to a child with aplastic anemia.

The rearrangement joins TRBV20-1 to TRBJ2-7; 7 positions agree with TRBD2. V trimming: 6 bases; J trimming: 1 base; junction bases outside the gene matches: 9. The CDR3 has 14 residues. Per germline, CDR1 DFQATT and CDR2 SNEGSKA (reference sequence). The chain's CDR3 is CSAEAGRFSYEQYF. The CDR3 DNA is TGCAGTGCCGAAGCGGGACGGTTTTCCTACGAGCAGTACTTC.

This clonotype was detected a few times. The V and J genes are TRBV29-1 and TRBJ1-2; 8 bases fit TRBD1. After removal of 1 base from V and 6 bases from J, the junction contained 7 bases not matched to a gene. CDR3 length: 14 residues. Per germline, CDR1 SQVTM and CDR2 ANQGSEA. The CDR3 DNA follows: TGCAGCGTTGAAGGCCTGGGGACAGGAAATGGCTACACCTTC. It yields the protein CSVEGLGTGNGYTF.

V usage is TRBV6-2 or TRBV6-3 and J usage is TRBJ2-7, with 9 bases that match TRBD2. This CDR3 contains 14 residues. With V trimmed by 5 bases and J by 3 bases, 5 bases remained unmatched. Germline loops: CDR1 MNHEY, CDR2 SVGEGT. CDR3 region: CASSQAGGIYEQYF. CDR3 bases: TGTGCCAGCAGTCAGGCGGGAGGGATCTACGAGCAGTACTTC.

This clonotype was found a few times. This sequence joins TRBV6-5 and TRBJ2-6, with TRBD1 matching 8 bases. Trimming took 0 bases from V and 2 from J; bases not matched to a gene: 3. This CDR3 spans 17 amino acids. CDR1 MNHEY and CDR2 SVGAGI come from the germline V gene. The CDR3 spells CASSYSTGGAGANVLTF. For the CDR3, the DNA is TGTGCCAGCAGTTACTCCACAGGGGGTGCTGGGGCCAACGTCCTGACTTTC.

The V and J genes are TRBV5-6 and TRBJ2-2, with 12 positions matching TRBD2. The CDR3 loop spans 17 amino acids. Looked up from germline, CDR1 is SGHDT and CDR2 is YYEEEE. With V trimmed by 0 bases and J by 4 bases, 4 bases remained unmatched. The CDR3 nucleotides are TGTGCCAGCAGCTTGGTCCCTAGCGGGAGGGCCACCGGGGAGCTGTTTTTT. The encoded protein is CASSLVPSGRATGELFF.

This clonotype was counted between two and nine times. The rearrangement links TRBV28 to TRBJ2-1; the D call may be TRBD1 or TRBD2 (6 bases each). The V gene lost 7 bases and the J gene lost 5 bases, with 12 bases spanning the gap. This CDR3 region has 13 residues. CDR1 is MDHEN and CDR2 is SYDVKM in the germline V gene. CDR3 bases: TGTGCCAGCAATTGGGGGGCCCACAATGAGCAGTTCTTC. It translates to CASNWGAHNEQFF. The variable domain in full, with the rest retrieved from reference TRBV28 and TRBJ2-1, is DVKVTQSSRYLVKRTGEKVFLECVQDMDHENMFWYRQDPGLGLRLIYFSYDVKMKEKGDIPEGYSVSREKKERFSLILESASTNQTSMYLCASNWGAHNEQFFGPGTRLTVL.

This rearrangement joins TRBV7-2 to TRBJ2-7, with 8 nucleotides matching TRBD2. Germline V gene lookup returns CDR1 SGHTA and CDR2 FQGNSA. The CDR3 covers 17 residues. Unmatched junction bases numbered 13, after V lost 5 bases and J lost 1 base. CDR3 DNA: TGTGCCAGCAGCCACGATGCCCTAAGCGGGGGATCCTACGAGCAGTACTTC. This encodes CASSHDALSGGSYEQYF.

The rearrangement links TRBV4-2 to TRBJ2-7; 7 nucleotides align to TRBD2. The length of the CDR3 is 15 residues. From germline, CDR1 is LGHNA and CDR2 YNFKEQ. With V trimmed by 3 bases and J by 2 bases, 7 bases remained unmatched. This chain's CDR3 is CASSHVGEGTYEQYF. The CDR3 DNA reads as TGTGCCAGCAGCCATGTGGGGGAGGGGACCTACGAGCAGTACTTC.

The CDR3 is CASSPLFESNRRPNYGYTF. CDR3 coding DNA: TGTGCCAGCAGCCCCCTATTTGAGTCCAACAGGAGACCAAACTATGGCTACACCTTC. The chain couples TRBV11-2 to TRBJ1-2; the D gene is possibly TRBD1 (5 bases). This CDR3 is 19 amino acids long. Looked up from germline, CDR1 is SGHAT and CDR2 is FQNNGV. V dropped 5 bases and J dropped 2 bases, with 27 bases sitting between them.

V usage is TRBV7-2 and J usage is TRBJ2-6; maybe TRBD2 (6 bases). Germline CDR1 and CDR2: SGHTA and FQGNSA. Trimming shortened V by 6 bases and J by 2 bases, and 14 bases separated the two germline ends. The CDR3 is 16 amino acids. CDR3 coding DNA: TGTGCCAGCAGTCCTCCGGGACTGGCTGGGGCCAACGTCCTGACTTTC. It translates to CASSPPGLAGANVLTF.

The V call is TRBV29-1, the J call TRBJ2-1; D ambiguous. The CDR3 is 13 residues long. The germline gives CDR1 SQVTM, CDR2 ANQGSEA. The V and J ends lost 7 bases and 1 base respectively, with 11 bases between them. CDR3 coding DNA: TGCAGCGCCACGCGAGAATCCTACAATGAGCAGTTCTTC. Protein product: CSATRESYNEQFF.

The chain links TRBV5-6 to TRBJ1-1, with D perhaps TRBD1 (6 bases). CDR1 is SGHDT and CDR2 is YYEEEE in the germline V gene. The CDR3 length is 15 residues. Trimming pared 0 bases from V and 0 bases from J, leaving 9 bases between. The chain's CDR3 is CASSLVRDMNTEAFF. CDR3 sequence (DNA): TGTGCCAGCAGCTTGGTAAGGGACATGAACACTGAAGCTTTCTTT.

This clonotype has more than one count but fewer than ten. V and J are TRBV30 and TRBJ1-1; D call uncertain. Trimming stripped 4 bases from V and 0 bases from J, with 15 bases between. Germline CDR1 is GTSNPN and CDR2 is SVGIG (reference sequence). The CDR3 consists of 15 residues. CDR3 DNA: TGTGCCTGGAAGATGCAGGCCACGCTGAACACTGAAGCTTTCTTT. It is translated as CAWKMQATLNTEAFF.

The sample holds a few counts of this clonotype. The junction does not match germline at one end; this may be a read error. The V call is TRBV7-2, the J call TRBJ1-6; D is possibly TRBD1 (6 bases). The CDR3 covers 13 residues. Per germline, CDR1 SGHTA and CDR2 FQGNSA. The CDR3 DNA follows: TGTGCCAGCAGCTCAAACCAGGGGACGGCGTGGGACTTT. Its translation is CASSSNQGTAWDF. Full variable domain (missing parts from reference TRBV7-2 and TRBJ1-6): GAGVSQSPSNKVTEKGKDVELRCDPISGHTALYWYRQSLGQGLEFLIYFQGNSAPDKSGLPSDRFSAERTGGSVSTLTIQRTQQEDSAVYLCASSSNQGTAWDFGNGTRLTVT.

This chain uses TRBV18 with TRBJ2-1, with D perhaps TRBD1 (5 bases). Germline CDR1 reads KGHSH; CDR2 reads LQKENI. V lost 0 bases to trimming and J lost 8 bases, with 17 bases between them. CDR3 length: 16 residues. The CDR3 DNA reads TGTGCCAGCTCACCACCGGTCGCTATAGGGGTCCATGAGCAGTTCTTC. It yields the protein CASSPPVAIGVHEQFF.

This clonotype was detected a few times. The chain's CDR3 is CASSHQGGQGAFF. CDR3 in DNA: TGCGCCAGCAGCCACCAGGGGGGCCAGGGAGCTTTCTTT. V gene TRBV4-3 combines with J gene TRBJ1-1; 7 bases are a match to TRBD1. The length of the CDR3 is 13 residues. The germline gives CDR1 LGHNA, CDR2 YSLEER. The trim removed 3 bases at V and 10 bases at J, leaving 8 bases unmatched.

This clonotype was observed a few times. This sequence joins TRBV7-9 and TRBJ1-3; D uncertain. CDR3 length: 12 residues. The ends were cut back, 5 bases at V and 4 bases at J, with 6 bases in the middle. Looked up from germline, CDR1 is SEHNR and CDR2 is FQNEAQ (reference sequence). CDR3 region: CASSAEGNTIYF. The CDR3 DNA reads as TGTGCCAGCAGCGCGGAAGGAAACACCATATATTTT.

In nucleotides, the CDR3 is TGCAGTGCACACAGGGGGAACACTGAAGCTTTCTTT. As protein: CSAHRGNTEAFF. The V gene is TRBV20-1, the J gene TRBJ1-1, with TRBD1 matching over 7 bases. The CDR3 runs 12 residues. V shed 6 bases, J shed 1 base, and the junction held 2 bases outside the gene matches. Germline V gene data show CDR1 as DFQATT and CDR2 as SNEGSKA (reference sequence).

The gene calls are TRBV7-9 and TRBJ2-7; 10 bases map to TRBD2. The CDR3 is 14 residues long. The ends lost 5 bases at V and 3 bases at J; junction bases unmatched: 4. Germline CDR1 SEHNR, CDR2 FQNEAQ (reference sequence). This CDR3 is CASSALAGDYEQYF. CDR3 nucleotides: TGTGCCAGCAGCGCGCTAGCGGGAGACTACGAGCAGTACTTC.

This sequence joins TRBV10-3 and TRBJ1-6; the match to TRBD1 covers 11 bases. The V gene's germline CDR1 is ENHRY and CDR2 SYGVKD. This CDR3 contains 16 residues. V trimming: 3 bases; J trimming: 7 bases; junction bases outside the gene matches: 5. The CDR3 DNA reads as TGTGCCATCAGTGAAGGGGGGGACAGGGGGAATTCACCCCTCCACTTT. This codes for CAISEGGDRGNSPLHF.

This chain links TRBV10-3 with TRBJ2-3; 7 bases fit TRBD1. The CDR3 consists of 14 residues. V was clipped by 5 bases and J by 2 bases; unmatched bases: 4. Germline loops: CDR1 ENHRY, CDR2 SYGVKD. CDR3 region: CAISPGQHTDTQYF. The CDR3 coding sequence is TGTGCCATCAGTCCGGGACAGCACACAGATACGCAGTATTTT.

Only a few counts were recorded for this clonotype. V and J are TRBV29-1 and TRBJ2-1; 8 bases fit TRBD1. This CDR3 has 15 residues. Germline values: CDR1 SQVTM, CDR2 ANQGSEA. V shed 7 bases, J shed 4 bases, and the junction held 12 bases outside the gene matches. CDR3: CSADPRDRIYNEQFF. In nucleotides, the CDR3 is TGCAGCGCTGACCCCCGGGACAGGATTTACAATGAGCAGTTCTTC.

V gene TRBV7-2 combines with J gene TRBJ2-2; D uncertain. V lost 7 bases and J lost 1, with 4 bases in between. This CDR3 has 12 amino acids. Germline loops: CDR1 SGHTA, CDR2 FQGNSA. The CDR3, as DNA: TGTGCCAGCACGTGGAACACCGGGGAGCTGTTTTTT. This gives the protein CASTWNTGELFF.

This clonotype turned up a few times. The rearrangement joins TRBV6-5 to TRBJ1-2; 8 bases are a match to TRBD1. The CDR3 loop spans 14 amino acids. Germline CDR1 is MNHEY and CDR2 is SVGAGI. Trimming at V came to 4 bases and at J to 7 bases, leaving 8 bases not matched to a gene. The CDR3 sequence is CASSSGQASRGYTF. CDR3 coding DNA: TGTGCCAGCAGTTCGGGACAGGCCTCCCGTGGCTACACCTTC.

The chain joins TRBV27 to TRBJ1-5, with TRBD1 matching over 7 bases. The junction had 13 bases not matched to a gene; V was cut back by 5 bases and J by 6 bases. Germline V lookup: CDR1 MNHEY, CDR2 SMNVEV (reference sequence). This CDR3 region has 16 residues. DNA of the CDR3: TGTGCCAGCAGTCCGATGACAGGGATAGTAGGTCAGCCCCAGCATTTT. This gives the protein CASSPMTGIVGQPQHF.

The rearrangement uses TRBV18 and TRBJ2-1; D is perhaps TRBD2 (5 bases). V lost 0 bases and J lost 8, with 11 bases in between. This CDR3 has 14 residues. CDR1 and CDR2 (germline): KGHSH, LQKENI. For the CDR3, the DNA is TGTGCCAGCTCACCACCCTATAACGGGGATGAGCAGTTCTTC. Its translation: CASSPPYNGDEQFF.

The V call is TRBV29-1, the J call TRBJ1-4; tentative D call: TRBD1 (5 bases). CDR1 and CDR2 from the germline V gene are SQVTM and ANQGSEA. The CDR3 spans 14 residues. V was clipped by 5 bases and J by 4 bases, with 14 bases between them. CDR3 DNA: TGCAGCGTTTTAGTCGACAGTCGTAATGAAAAACTGTTTTTT. It is translated as CSVLVDSRNEKLFF.

CDR3 sequence: CASSQDSVRYYNEQFF. DNA for the CDR3: TGCGCCAGCAGCCAAGATTCAGTGCGATACTACAATGAGCAGTTCTTC. The rearrangement joins TRBV4-3 to TRBJ2-1; D is uncertain. CDR1 and CDR2 (germline): LGHNA, YSLEER. V dropped 0 bases and J dropped 3 bases, with 12 bases sitting between them. The CDR3 is made up of 16 amino acids.

The CDR3 is CASSLGLTSYNEQFF. CDR3 in DNA: TGCGCCAGCAGCTTGGGACTGACCTCCTACAATGAGCAGTTCTTC. The chain joins TRBV5-1 to TRBJ2-1; D is undetermined. Deletions cut 0 bases from V and 0 bases from J, with 7 bases between. This CDR3 comprises 15 residues. The germline CDR1 and CDR2 sequences are SGHRS and YFSETQ.

In its sample, this clonotype was seen a few times. The chain joins TRBV5-1 to TRBJ2-1; D is unresolved. The CDR3 contains 12 residues. Germline V gives CDR1 SGHRS, CDR2 YFSETQ. V lost 3 bases and J lost 5, with 6 bases in between. The CDR3 here is CASSSTHNEQFF. CDR3 in DNA: TGCGCCAGCAGCTCCACGCACAATGAGCAGTTCTTC.